This T cell receptor (beta chain) was recorded in a study of blood T cell repertoires in COVID-19. Study background: Whether acute or convalescent, the COVID-19 samples came from the United States, Italy and Spain. Sources were T cells, B-cell-depleted T cells, or PBMCs; the material itself was cDNA or gDNA.

The CDR3 is 19 residues long. Germline V CDR1 and CDR2: LGHDT, YNNKEL (reference sequence). V was shortened by 8 bases and J by 6 bases, with 29 bases between the two germline ends. This clone was seen only once. In the authors' methods: Amplification of reference gene primers was used by the study to estimate nucleated cell counts. TCRdb's copy holds only in-frame clones and misses some; the assay was immunoSEQ multiplex PCR. V and J calls and clone size are those listed in that table; D and trimming were worked out from the DNA. Of over 85,000 clones listed, around 82% are singletons. The specimen sequenced was peripheral blood. This TCR was recovered from a human donor in a cohort sampled during active COVID-19. V gene TRBV3-1 (or the pseudogene TRBV3-2) combines with J gene TRBJ1-6; perhaps TRBD1 as D (5 bases). The CDR3 sequence is CASPPVLDSPDRPNSPLHF. The CDR3 coding sequence is TGTGCCAGCCCGCCGGTCCTTGACAGCCCCGACCGCCCTAATTCACCCCTCCACTTT.